This is a list of T cell receptor beta chains from one sample in a study of early T cells in non-severe SARS-CoV-2 infection. TCRdb itself ran the 5' RACE reads through MiXCR, one entry per CDR3 protein. The sample shows about 130,000 distinct CDR3 sequences, 15% of them seen only once. The sequencing input was whole blood. The receptors derive from an adult who was a healthcare worker with PCR-confirmed SARS-CoV-2 infection or an uninfected control (not recorded which). Each CDR3 is given with its conserved first and last residue. D genes are given only for firm matches. Where a row states a size, it is once, few, many or the class of an expanded clone; other rows omit it.

V gene: TRBV15; J gene: TRBJ1-2; D gene: NA; clone size: NA; CDR3 DNA: TGTGCCACCAGCGAGACTCTGGAGGCTGGCTACACCTTC; CDR3 protein: CATSETLEAGYTF
V gene: TRBV5-4; J gene: TRBJ2-3; D gene: NA; clone size: few; CDR3 DNA: TGTGCCAGCAGCTTGACGGATAGCACAGATACGCAGTATTTT; CDR3 protein: CASSLTDSTDTQYF
V gene: TRBV20-1; J gene: TRBJ2-7; D gene: NA; clone size: few; CDR3 DNA: TGCAGTGCTAGCCAGGGGTACGAGCAGTACTTC; CDR3 protein: CSASQGYEQYF
V gene: TRBV29-1; J gene: TRBJ2-1; D gene: TRBD2; clone size: NA; CDR3 DNA: TGCAGCGTTGTGTTCGCTAGCGGGGTAGGAGAGCAGTTCTTC; CDR3 protein: CSVVFASGVGEQFF
V gene: TRBV12-3/TRBV12-4; J gene: TRBJ1-5; D gene: NA; clone size: many; CDR3 DNA: TGTGCCAGCAGTTTAGATGGACAGCCCCAGCATTTT; CDR3 protein: CASSLDGQPQHF
V gene: TRBV7-2; J gene: TRBJ1-4; D gene: NA; clone size: few; CDR3 DNA: TGTGCCAGCAGCTTTTTGGCGGAGGGGGAAAAACTGTTTTTT; CDR3 protein: CASSFLAEGEKLFF
V gene: TRBV11-2; J gene: TRBJ2-3; D gene: NA; clone size: NA; CDR3 DNA: TGTGCCAGCAGCTTGAATCGGGGCCGGCAAGATACGCAGTATTTT; CDR3 protein: CASSLNRGRQDTQYF
V gene: TRBV10-3; J gene: TRBJ2-2; D gene: NA; clone size: few; CDR3 DNA: TGTGCCATCAGTCAACAGGGGAACACCGGGGAGCTGTTTTTT; CDR3 protein: CAISQQGNTGELFF
V gene: TRBV20-1; J gene: TRBJ1-2; D gene: TRBD1; clone size: few; CDR3 DNA: TGCAGTGCTCAGCCGGACAGGGACTATGGCTACACCTTC; CDR3 protein: CSAQPDRDYGYTF
V gene: TRBV2; J gene: TRBJ1-6; D gene: TRBD1; clone size: few; CDR3 DNA: TGTGCCAGTACCACCCCCGGGACAGGGGTTTCACCCCTCCACTTT; CDR3 protein: CASTTPGTGVSPLHF
V gene: TRBV9; J gene: TRBJ2-1; D gene: NA; clone size: NA; CDR3 DNA: TGTGCCAGCAGCGTAGGAGGTGGGACCGCAAATGAGCAGTTCTTC; CDR3 protein: CASSVGGGTANEQFF
V gene: TRBV18; J gene: TRBJ2-7; D gene: TRBD1; clone size: NA; CDR3 DNA: TGTGCCAGCTCCGAAGGGCAGGGGGTCTACGAGCAGTACTTC; CDR3 protein: CASSEGQGVYEQYF
V gene: TRBV2; J gene: TRBJ1-2; D gene: NA; clone size: many; CDR3 DNA: TGTGCCAGCTCCACTGACTTGGGAGGCTACACCTTC; CDR3 protein: CASSTDLGGYTF
V gene: TRBV3-1; J gene: TRBJ1-2; D gene: NA; clone size: NA; CDR3 DNA: TGTGCCAGCAGCCCAGGTGGAGAACCGGGCTACACCTTC; CDR3 protein: CASSPGGEPGYTF
V gene: TRBV12-3/TRBV12-4; J gene: TRBJ2-7; D gene: NA; clone size: few; CDR3 DNA: TGTGCCAGCAGTTTAGCGCCCGGACAAGCCTACGAGCAGTACTTC; CDR3 protein: CASSLAPGQAYEQYF
V gene: TRBV6-1; J gene: TRBJ1-6; D gene: NA; clone size: NA; CDR3 DNA: TGTGCCAGCAGTGGATCCTATAATTCACCCCTCCACTTT; CDR3 protein: CASSGSYNSPLHF
V gene: TRBV3-1; J gene: TRBJ2-7; D gene: NA; clone size: few; CDR3 DNA: TGTGCCAGCAGCCCAAGACAGTCTCTCTATTTCTACGAGCAGTACTTC; CDR3 protein: CASSPRQSLYFYEQYF
V gene: TRBV29-1; J gene: TRBJ1-4; D gene: NA; clone size: NA; CDR3 DNA: TGCAGCGTTGCTAGGGGGATGGATGAAAAACTGTTTTTT; CDR3 protein: CSVARGMDEKLFF
V gene: TRBV6-2/TRBV6-3; J gene: TRBJ1-1; D gene: NA; clone size: NA; CDR3 DNA: TGTGCCAGCAGTTACTCGATACGACAGATGAACACTGAAGCTTTCTTT; CDR3 protein: CASSYSIRQMNTEAFF
V gene: TRBV5-1; J gene: TRBJ1-4; D gene: TRBD1; clone size: few; CDR3 DNA: TGCGCCAGCAGCCAGGGACAGGGGGAGCAAAAACTGTTTTTT; CDR3 protein: CASSQGQGEQKLFF
V gene: TRBV7-9; J gene: TRBJ2-5; D gene: NA; clone size: NA; CDR3 DNA: TGTGCCAGCAATGGGGGCCGTGAAAAGGAGACCCAGTACTTC; CDR3 protein: CASNGGREKETQYF
V gene: TRBV20-1; J gene: TRBJ2-7; D gene: NA; clone size: few; CDR3 DNA: TGCAGTGCTACTCCCGCGTCACAGTACGAGCAGTACTTC; CDR3 protein: CSATPASQYEQYF
V gene: TRBV29-1; J gene: TRBJ1-1; D gene: NA; clone size: NA; CDR3 DNA: TGCAGCGTTGAAGATAACCCAGGGACCGAAGCTTTCTTT; CDR3 protein: CSVEDNPGTEAFF
V gene: TRBV9; J gene: TRBJ2-1; D gene: NA; clone size: few; CDR3 DNA: TGTGCCAGCAGCGTAGTAGGACAGAACAATGAGCAGTTCTTC; CDR3 protein: CASSVVGQNNEQFF
V gene: TRBV6-5; J gene: TRBJ2-5; D gene: TRBD2; clone size: many; CDR3 DNA: TGTGCCAGCAGTTCGGCGGCGGGGGGCCAAGAGACCCAGTACTTC; CDR3 protein: CASSSAAGGQETQYF
V gene: TRBV6-1; J gene: TRBJ1-4; D gene: NA; clone size: once; CDR3 DNA: TGTGCCAGCAGTGAAGACCCAGGGCGAAAACTGTTTTTT; CDR3 protein: CASSEDPGRKLFF
V gene: TRBV10-2; J gene: TRBJ2-2; D gene: NA; clone size: many; CDR3 DNA: TGCGCCAGCAGTCCGGCGGGGACCGGGGAGCTGTTTTTT; CDR3 protein: CASSPAGTGELFF
V gene: TRBV7-2; J gene: TRBJ2-1; D gene: TRBD2; clone size: few; CDR3 DNA: TGTGCCAGCAGCTCTAGCGGGGGGGCGGAGAATGAGCAGTTCTTC; CDR3 protein: CASSSSGGAENEQFF
V gene: TRBV5-4; J gene: TRBJ1-6; D gene: TRBD1; clone size: NA; CDR3 DNA: TGTGCCAGCAGCTTGGGGGGGACAGGGAGTTCACCCCTCCACTTT; CDR3 protein: CASSLGGTGSSPLHF
V gene: TRBV12-3/TRBV12-4; J gene: TRBJ1-5; D gene: NA; clone size: medium-sized; CDR3 DNA: TGTGCCAGCAGCTTACAGGGCAATCAGCCCCAGCATTTT; CDR3 protein: CASSLQGNQPQHF
V gene: TRBV20-1; J gene: TRBJ2-5; D gene: NA; clone size: few; CDR3 DNA: TGCAGTGCTAGTGTTCGAGGGCCCGGGGCCCAGTACTTC; CDR3 protein: CSASVRGPGAQYF
V gene: TRBV6-6; J gene: TRBJ2-5; D gene: NA; clone size: few; CDR3 DNA: TGTGCCAGCAACCAGGGGCCCCAAGAGACCCAGTACTTC; CDR3 protein: CASNQGPQETQYF
V gene: TRBV6-5; J gene: TRBJ2-2; D gene: TRBD2; clone size: few; CDR3 DNA: TGTGCCAGCAGCGGGGGGGCGGCGAACACCGGGGAGCTGTTTTTT; CDR3 protein: CASSGGAANTGELFF
V gene: TRBV7-9; J gene: TRBJ1-6; D gene: NA; clone size: few; CDR3 DNA: TGTGCCAGCAGCCCCGGGCAAAGTAGTTCACCCCTCCACTTT; CDR3 protein: CASSPGQSSSPLHF
V gene: TRBV24-1; J gene: TRBJ1-1; D gene: TRBD1; clone size: few; CDR3 DNA: TGTGCCACCAGTGAGCCAGGGGGCCAAGCTTTCTTT; CDR3 protein: CATSEPGGQAFF
V gene: TRBV29-1; J gene: TRBJ1-1; D gene: NA; clone size: few; CDR3 DNA: TGCAGCGCCACCGCTGGGGGGGAAGCTTTCTTT; CDR3 protein: CSATAGGEAFF
V gene: TRBV5-1; J gene: TRBJ2-7; D gene: NA; clone size: few; CDR3 DNA: TGCGCCAGCACTACCGGGACGCTGGGCCCCTACGAGCAGTACTTC; CDR3 protein: CASTTGTLGPYEQYF
V gene: TRBV3-1; J gene: TRBJ2-4; D gene: NA; clone size: NA; CDR3 DNA: TGTGCCAGCAGCCAATATACCAGTCGCATTCAGTACTTC; CDR3 protein: CASSQYTSRIQYF
V gene: TRBV12-5; J gene: TRBJ2-7; D gene: NA; clone size: NA; CDR3 DNA: TGTGCTAGTGGTTTGCAGCGGGAGCAGTACTTC; CDR3 protein: CASGLQREQYF
V gene: TRBV12-5; J gene: TRBJ2-1; D gene: TRBD1; clone size: NA; CDR3 DNA: TGTGCTAGTGGTTTGTGGGGACAGGGGAATGAGCAGTTCTTC; CDR3 protein: CASGLWGQGNEQFF
V gene: TRBV2; J gene: TRBJ1-5; D gene: TRBD1; clone size: few; CDR3 DNA: TGTGCCAGCAGTGAAGGACAGGGGGCTTCCTGGCCCCAGCATTTT; CDR3 protein: CASSEGQGASWPQHF
V gene: TRBV12-3/TRBV12-4; J gene: TRBJ1-1; D gene: NA; clone size: many; CDR3 DNA: TGTGCCAGCAGTTTAGGGGGGACAAGCCGGGGTGAAGCTTTCTTT; CDR3 protein: CASSLGGTSRGEAFF
V gene: TRBV30; J gene: TRBJ1-2; D gene: NA; clone size: many; CDR3 DNA: TGTGCCTGGAGTGTTGGGGGCGACTATGGCTACACCTTC; CDR3 protein: CAWSVGGDYGYTF
V gene: TRBV3-1; J gene: TRBJ1-1; D gene: NA; clone size: few; CDR3 DNA: TGTGCCAGCAGGAAGCGGGACTCGAACACTGAAGCTTTCTTT; CDR3 protein: CASRKRDSNTEAFF
V gene: TRBV12-3/TRBV12-4; J gene: TRBJ1-5; D gene: TRBD1; clone size: NA; CDR3 DNA: TGTGCCAGCAGCAGGACAGGGAACCATCAGCCCCAGCATTTT; CDR3 protein: CASSRTGNHQPQHF
V gene: TRBV5-1; J gene: TRBJ1-2; D gene: TRBD1; clone size: NA; CDR3 DNA: TGCGCCAGCAGCCCCGGGACAGGGAATGGTGGTGGCTACACCTTC; CDR3 protein: CASSPGTGNGGGYTF
V gene: TRBV7-9; J gene: TRBJ1-6; D gene: NA; clone size: few; CDR3 DNA: TGTGCCAGCAGCTTGGCTCAGGGGAGTGCCTCGAATTCACCCCTCCACTTT; CDR3 protein: CASSLAQGSASNSPLHF
V gene: TRBV18; J gene: TRBJ2-5; D gene: NA; clone size: NA; CDR3 DNA: TGTGCCAGCTCACTCCAGGCAAAAGAGACCCAGTACTTC; CDR3 protein: CASSLQAKETQYF
V gene: TRBV7-9; J gene: TRBJ2-1; D gene: TRBD2; clone size: many; CDR3 DNA: TGTGCCAGCAGCTCGCTAGCGGGGGGCCACAATGAGCAGTTCTTC; CDR3 protein: CASSSLAGGHNEQFF
V gene: TRBV9; J gene: TRBJ1-1; D gene: NA; clone size: many; CDR3 DNA: TGTGCCAGCAGCGTAGATAGGAGGCGAGGCCCGAACACTGAAGCTTTCTTT; CDR3 protein: CASSVDRRRGPNTEAFF
V gene: TRBV4-2; J gene: TRBJ2-1; D gene: NA; clone size: NA; CDR3 DNA: TGTGCCAGCAGCCAAGATCCCAGGGGTTCCTACAATGAGCAGTTCTTC; CDR3 protein: CASSQDPRGSYNEQFF
V gene: TRBV5-1; J gene: TRBJ2-1; D gene: NA; clone size: few; CDR3 DNA: TGCGCCAGCAGCTCCCCCGGGACCTACAATGAGCAGTTCTTC; CDR3 protein: CASSSPGTYNEQFF
V gene: TRBV7-3; J gene: TRBJ2-5; D gene: NA; clone size: few; CDR3 DNA: TGCGCCAGCAGCTTAGGTGCCAGGGAAGAGACCCAGTACTTC; CDR3 protein: CASSLGAREETQYF
V gene: TRBV12-3/TRBV12-4; J gene: TRBJ2-1; D gene: NA; clone size: few; CDR3 DNA: TGTGCCAGCAGTTTTATGCAGGCGATCTACAATGAGCAGTTCTTC; CDR3 protein: CASSFMQAIYNEQFF